This T cell receptor beta chain appears in the sequencing data of a study of blood T cell repertoires in COVID-19. Across the study: The United States, Italy and Spain supplied acute and convalescent COVID-19 samples.

The V end was cut by 5 bases, the J end by 1 base, with 8 bases between. Germline assignment: CDR1 SQVTM and CDR2 ANQGSEA. CDR3 size: 12 residues. In the authors' methods: By means of reference gene primer amplification, nucleated cell counts were estimated. Profiled with immunoSEQ multiplex PCR; TCRdb holds only in-frame clones, not every one. V, J and clone size derive from that table, while D and trimming were established from the DNA sequence. The sample comprises hundreds of thousands of clones, 65% to 85% of which are singletons, and 5.7% rests with the top ten. V gene TRBV29-1 combines with J gene TRBJ1-1, with D hard to call. This TCR was sampled from a man older than 75 with acute or convalescent COVID-19. Material for sequencing was peripheral blood. CDR3 in amino acids: CSVQRQNTEAFF. The CDR3 DNA is TGCAGCGTTCAAAGACAGAACACTGAAGCTTTCTTT.